The TCR beta chain described here comes from a study of blood T cell repertoires in COVID-19. On the study more broadly: PBMCs, B-cell-depleted T cells, or T cells were the source of the cDNA or gDNA that made up the material.

CDR3 length: 15 amino acids. The trim removed 4 bases at V and 4 bases at J, leaving 9 bases unmatched. The germline CDR1 and CDR2 sequences are SGHRS and YFSETQ. Authors' analysis steps: Reference gene primer amplification gave nucleated cell count estimates. TCRdb's table, derived via immunoSEQ multiplex PCR, lists solely in-frame clones and lacks some. V and J calls and clone size are as listed in that table; D and trimming were resolved from the DNA. The sample gives hundreds of thousands of clones, around nine tenths of which show up once; about 4.3% is in the top ten. The chain links TRBV5-1 to TRBJ2-3; 7 positions agree with TRBD1. The sequencing sample was made of peripheral blood. This receptor was identified in a woman aged 25-40 years with acute or convalescent COVID-19. The CDR3, as DNA: TGCGCCAGCAGCCAGGGACAGAGTCGCCCAGATACGCAGTATTTT. This codes for CASSQGQSRPDTQYF.